The T cell receptor beta chain described here comes from a study of T cells in Graves' hyperthyroidism and ophthalmopathy. Authors of the study amplified TCR beta CDR3 regions from RNA transcripts. The HTBI set primed first-round TCR CDR3 RT-PCR. TCRdb re-called the multiplex PCR reads through MiXCR, storing one row per CDR3 protein. The data contain 530,000 or so distinct CDR3 sequences, under 20% of them singletons. General observations from the study: In blood, most of the thyroid clonotypes expanded above 0.001 were also present.

The CDR3 runs to 16 residues. Germline loops: CDR1 SGHTA, CDR2 FQGTGA. To note about this clonotype: What it binds is unknown. Just one base apart from a much larger clone, this may be a read error.

This TCR came from a woman under 30 with Graves' ophthalmopathy. The V gene is TRBV7-3, the J gene TRBJ2-1; TRBD2 aligns across 10 bases. Sequenced: blood. The CDR3 loop is CASSSLIAGGDNEQLF. The CDR3 nucleotides read TGTGCCAGCAGCTCATTAATAGCGGGGGGCGACAATGAGCAGCTCTTC.